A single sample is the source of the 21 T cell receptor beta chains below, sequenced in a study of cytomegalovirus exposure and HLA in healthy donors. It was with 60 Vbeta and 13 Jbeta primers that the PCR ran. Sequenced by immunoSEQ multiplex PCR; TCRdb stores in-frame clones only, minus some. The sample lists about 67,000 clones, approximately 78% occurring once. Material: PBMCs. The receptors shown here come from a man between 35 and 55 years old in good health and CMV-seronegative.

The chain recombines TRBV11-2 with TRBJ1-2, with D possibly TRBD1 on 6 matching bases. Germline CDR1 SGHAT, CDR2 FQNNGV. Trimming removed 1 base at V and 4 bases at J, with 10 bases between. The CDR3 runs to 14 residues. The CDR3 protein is CASSLGGGPYGYTF. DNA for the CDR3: TGTGCCAGCAGCTTAGGGGGGGGGCCCTATGGCTACACCTTC.

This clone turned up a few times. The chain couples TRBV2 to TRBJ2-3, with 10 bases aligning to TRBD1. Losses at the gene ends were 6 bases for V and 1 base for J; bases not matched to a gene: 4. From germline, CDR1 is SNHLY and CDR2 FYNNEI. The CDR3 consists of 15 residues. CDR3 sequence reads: CASSEGQGRTDTQYF. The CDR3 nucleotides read TGTGCCAGCAGCGAGGGACAGGGGCGCACAGATACGCAGTATTTT.

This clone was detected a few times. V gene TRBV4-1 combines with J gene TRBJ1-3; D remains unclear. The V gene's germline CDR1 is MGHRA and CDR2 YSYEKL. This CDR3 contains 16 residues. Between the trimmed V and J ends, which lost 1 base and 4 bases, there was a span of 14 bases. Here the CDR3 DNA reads TGCGCCAGCAGCCAAGGGGTAGGATCGCGGGGAAACACCATATATTTT. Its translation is CASSQGVGSRGNTIYF.

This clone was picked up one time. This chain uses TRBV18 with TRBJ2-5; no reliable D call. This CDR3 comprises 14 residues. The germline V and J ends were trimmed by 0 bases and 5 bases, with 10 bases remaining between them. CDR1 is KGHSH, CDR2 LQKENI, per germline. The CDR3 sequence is CASSPPASGETQYF. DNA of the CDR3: TGTGCCAGCTCACCACCTGCTTCGGGTGAGACCCAGTACTTC.

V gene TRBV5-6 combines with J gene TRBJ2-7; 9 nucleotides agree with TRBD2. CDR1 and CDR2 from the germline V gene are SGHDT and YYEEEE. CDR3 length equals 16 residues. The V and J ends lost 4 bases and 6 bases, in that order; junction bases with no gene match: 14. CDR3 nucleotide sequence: TGTGCCAGCAGCCCGGTGGGCCTAGCGGGATCCATCGAGCAGTACTTC. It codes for CASSPVGLAGSIEQYF.

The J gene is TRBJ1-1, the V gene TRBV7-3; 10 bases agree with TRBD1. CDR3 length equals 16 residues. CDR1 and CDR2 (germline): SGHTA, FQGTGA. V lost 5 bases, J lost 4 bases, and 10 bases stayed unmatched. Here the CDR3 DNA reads TGTGCCAGCAGCCCCGGACAGGGGGTGGGGGGCACTGAAGCTTTCTTT. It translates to CASSPGQGVGGTEAFF.

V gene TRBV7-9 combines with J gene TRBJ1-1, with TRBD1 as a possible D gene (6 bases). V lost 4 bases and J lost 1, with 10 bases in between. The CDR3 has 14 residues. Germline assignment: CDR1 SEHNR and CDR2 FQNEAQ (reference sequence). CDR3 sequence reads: CASSSYRENTEAFF. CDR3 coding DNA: TGTGCCAGCAGCTCGTACAGGGAGAACACTGAAGCTTTCTTT. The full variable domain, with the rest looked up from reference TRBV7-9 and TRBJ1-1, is DTGVSQNPRHKITKRGQNVTFRCDPISEHNRLYWYRQTLGQGPEFLTYFQNEAQLEKSRLLSDRFSAERPKGSFSTLEIQRTEQGDSAMYLCASSSYRENTEAFFGQGTRLTVV.

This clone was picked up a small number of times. CDR3 coding DNA: TGTGCCAGCAGCCCTATCCAAGGAGGCCTCCCTGAGCAGTACTTC. Its translation: CASSPIQGGLPEQYF. The chain carries TRBV7-6 and TRBJ2-7; tentatively, D is TRBD2 (5 bases). V was cut by 5 bases and J by 7 bases, with 21 bases left in between. Germline assignment: CDR1 SGHVS and CDR2 FNYEAQ. The CDR3 runs 15 residues.

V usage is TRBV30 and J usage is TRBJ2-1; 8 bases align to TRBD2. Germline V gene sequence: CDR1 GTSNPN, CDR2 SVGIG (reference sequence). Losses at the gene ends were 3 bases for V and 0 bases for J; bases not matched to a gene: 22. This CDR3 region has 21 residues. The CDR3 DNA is TGTGCCTGGAGGGGTCTAGGAAGCGGGAGTTCCCCGGGTAGCTCCTACAATGAGCAGTTCTTC. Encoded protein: CAWRGLGSGSSPGSSYNEQFF. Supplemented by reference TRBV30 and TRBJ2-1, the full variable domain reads SQTIHQWPATLVQPVGSPLSLECTVEGTSNPNLYWYRQAAGRGLQLLFYSVGIGQISSEVPQNLSASRPQDRQFILSSKKLLLSDSGFYLCAWRGLGSGSSPGSSYNEQFFGPGTRLTVL.

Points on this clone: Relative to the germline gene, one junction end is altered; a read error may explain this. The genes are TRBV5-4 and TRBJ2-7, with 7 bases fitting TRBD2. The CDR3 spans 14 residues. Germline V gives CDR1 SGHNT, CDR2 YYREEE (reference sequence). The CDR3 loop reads CASSLGGGNYEQYF. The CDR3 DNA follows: TGCGCCAGCAGCTTGGGCGGGGGTAACTACGAGCAGTACTTC.

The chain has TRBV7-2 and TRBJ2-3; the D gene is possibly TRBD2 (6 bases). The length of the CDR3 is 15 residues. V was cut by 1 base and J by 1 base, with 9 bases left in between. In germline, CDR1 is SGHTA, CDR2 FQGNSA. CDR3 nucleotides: TGTGCCAGCAGCTTAGTGGGCGGGGGCACAGATACGCAGTATTTT. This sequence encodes CASSLVGGGTDTQYF.

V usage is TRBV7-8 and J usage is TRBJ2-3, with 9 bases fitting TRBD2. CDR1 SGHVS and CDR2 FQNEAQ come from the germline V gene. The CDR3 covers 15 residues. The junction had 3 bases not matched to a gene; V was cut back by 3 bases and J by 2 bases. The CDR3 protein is CASSLGGGATDTQYF. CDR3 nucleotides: TGTGCCAGCAGCTTGGGCGGGGGGGCCACAGATACGCAGTATTTT.

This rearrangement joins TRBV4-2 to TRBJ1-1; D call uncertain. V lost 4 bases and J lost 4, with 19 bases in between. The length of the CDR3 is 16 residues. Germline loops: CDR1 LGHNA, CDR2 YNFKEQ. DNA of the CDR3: TGTGCCAGCAGCCCCAGAATCGGGGAGGTGCTCACTGAAGCTTTCTTT. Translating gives CASSPRIGEVLTEAFF.

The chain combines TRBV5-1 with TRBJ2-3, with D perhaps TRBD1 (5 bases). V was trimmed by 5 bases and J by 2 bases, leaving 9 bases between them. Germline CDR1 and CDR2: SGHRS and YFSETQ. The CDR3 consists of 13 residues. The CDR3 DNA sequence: TGCGCCAGCAGGCAGGACACCACAGATACGCAGTATTTT. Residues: CASRQDTTDTQYF. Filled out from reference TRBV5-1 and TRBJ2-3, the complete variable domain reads KAGVTQTPRYLIKTRGQQVTLSCSPISGHRSVSWYQQTPGQGLQFLFEYFSETQRNKGNFPGRFSGRQFSNSRSEMNVSTLELGDSALYLCASRQDTTDTQYFGPGTRLTVL.

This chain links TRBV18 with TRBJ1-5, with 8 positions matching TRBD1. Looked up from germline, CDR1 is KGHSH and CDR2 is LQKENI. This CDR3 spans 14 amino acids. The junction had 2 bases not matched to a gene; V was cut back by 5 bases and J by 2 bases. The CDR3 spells CASSATGGNQPQHF. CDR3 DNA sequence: TGTGCCAGCTCAGCGACAGGGGGCAATCAGCCCCAGCATTTT. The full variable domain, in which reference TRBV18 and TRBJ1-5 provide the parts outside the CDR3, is NAGVMQNPRHLVRRRGQEARLRCSPMKGHSHVYWYRQLPEEGLKFMVYLQKENIIDESGMPKERFSAEFPKEGPSILRIQQVVRGDSAAYFCASSATGGNQPQHFGDGTRLSIL.

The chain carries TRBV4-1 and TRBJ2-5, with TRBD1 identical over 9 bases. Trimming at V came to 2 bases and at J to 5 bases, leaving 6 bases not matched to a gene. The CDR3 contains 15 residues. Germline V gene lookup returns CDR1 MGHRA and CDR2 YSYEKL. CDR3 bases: TGCGCCAGCAGCCAAAATGACAGGGGGTGGGAGACCCAGTACTTC. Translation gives CASSQNDRGWETQYF.

In DNA form, the CDR3 reads TGCGCCAGCAGTGGAAGCCGACTAAGGGACAATGAGCAGTTCTTC. This codes for CASSGSRLRDNEQFF. The V gene is TRBV10-1, the J gene TRBJ2-1, with TRBD2 as a possible D gene (5 bases). Germline V lookup: CDR1 WNHNN, CDR2 SYGVQD (reference sequence). The CDR3 is 15 amino acids. Trimming took off 4 bases at V and 5 bases at J, with 15 bases between the two ends.

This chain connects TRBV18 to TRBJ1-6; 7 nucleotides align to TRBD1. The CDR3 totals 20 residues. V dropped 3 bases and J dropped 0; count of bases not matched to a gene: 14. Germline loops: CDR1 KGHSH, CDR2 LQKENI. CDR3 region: CASSPRDSGWESSYNSPLHF. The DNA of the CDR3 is TGTGCCAGCTCACCCCGGGACAGTGGATGGGAGAGCTCCTATAATTCACCCCTCCACTTT.

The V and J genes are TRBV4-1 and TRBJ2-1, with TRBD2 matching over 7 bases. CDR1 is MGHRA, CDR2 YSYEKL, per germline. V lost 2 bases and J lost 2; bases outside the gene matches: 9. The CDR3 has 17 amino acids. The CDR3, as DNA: TGCGCCAGCAGCCAAAGGGGAGCGGGAACGACCTACAATGAGCAGTTCTTC. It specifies CASSQRGAGTTYNEQFF.

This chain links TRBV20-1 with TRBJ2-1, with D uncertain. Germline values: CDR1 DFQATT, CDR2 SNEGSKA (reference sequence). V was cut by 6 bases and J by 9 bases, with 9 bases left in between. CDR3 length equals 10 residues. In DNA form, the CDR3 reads TGCAGTGCCGGTACTATTGAGCAGTTCTTC. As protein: CSAGTIEQFF.

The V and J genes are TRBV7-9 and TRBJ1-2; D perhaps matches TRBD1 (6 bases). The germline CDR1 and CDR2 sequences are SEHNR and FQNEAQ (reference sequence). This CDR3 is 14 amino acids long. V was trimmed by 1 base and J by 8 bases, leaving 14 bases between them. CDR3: CASSLEWGQYGYTF. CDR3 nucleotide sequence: TGTGCCAGCAGCTTAGAGTGGGGGCAATACGGCTACACCTTC.